A selection of T cell receptor beta chains follows, all from one sample in a study of shared clonotypes between healthy human individuals. Libraries were prepared by immunoSEQ multiplex PCR; TCRdb keeps only in-frame clonotypes and omits some of them. This table holds 2 million to 2.5 million clones, around 95% found once. Sample: naive CD4+ T cells sorted from blood. Receptor source: a man aged 18-30 years in good health. Both conserved end residues are part of each CDR3. A D gene is named only where the DNA matches it firmly. Clone size appears in some rows only: once, few, many, or a class for an expanded clone.

. TRBJ1-1 TRBV29-1 TRBD1 TGCAGCGTGGGACAGAGGCAGGGGGAATCTATGAACACTGAAGCTTTCTTT CSVGQRQGESMNTEAFF
. TRBJ2-2 TRBV9 TRBD1 TGTGCCAGCAGCGCGGGGACAGGCTTCGGCGGGGAGCTGTTTTTT CASSAGTGFGGELFF
. TRBJ2-1 TRBV5-1 . TGCGCCAGCAGCTTGGTGTTCGGTGCCAATGAGCAGTTCTTC CASSLVFGANEQFF
. TRBJ1-4 TRBV10-3 TRBD1 TGTGCCATCAGTGAGGGGACAGGGGGGGAAAAACTGTTTTTT CAISEGTGGEKLFF
. TRBJ1-4 TRBV19 TRBD1 TGTGCCAGTACCAAAACTCCGGGACAGGGAGTAAAACTGTTTTTT CASTKTPGQGVKLFF
. TRBJ1-2 TRBV19 . TGTGCCAGTAGTATCGGGGGCCTAACTGGAAACTATGGCTACACCTTC CASSIGGLTGNYGYTF
. TRBJ1-1 TRBV4-3 . TGCGCCAGCAGCCAAGATTTGGGTAGTACTGAAGCTTTCTTT CASSQDLGSTEAFF
. TRBJ2-1 TRBV12-5 TRBD2 TGTGCTAGTGGTTTGGTCTACACACGAGGACTAGGTGGTTATAGTGAGCAGTTCTTC CASGLVYTRGLGGYSEQFF
. TRBJ2-3 TRBV5-1 . TGCGCCAGCAGCTTGGGACCCAGAGAGGGCACAGATACGCAGTATTTT CASSLGPREGTDTQYF
. TRBJ1-3 TRBV25-1 . TGTGCCAGCAGTGGGGCGTGGGGCCTCTCTGGAAACACCATATATTTT CASSGAWGLSGNTIYF
. TRBJ1-6 TRBV6-5 . TGTGCCAGCAGAGGGGGCTATAATTCACCCCTCCACTTT CASRGGYNSPLHF
. TRBJ1-2 TRBV30 . TGTGCCTGGGGAGGGCGACAGTTCCTCAACTATGGCTACACCTTC CAWGGRQFLNYGYTF
. TRBJ2-7 TRBV6-5 . TGTGCCAGCAGTTACCAAACAGGCTCCTACGAGCAGTACTTC CASSYQTGSYEQYF
. TRBJ2-5 TRBV11-2 . TGTGCCAGCAGCTTAGCCGGGACATCCAAAGAGACCCAGTACTTC CASSLAGTSKETQYF
. TRBJ2-5 TRBV5-1 TRBD2 TGCGCCAGCAGCTTAAGGACGGGGGGACAAGAGACCCAGTACTTC CASSLRTGGQETQYF
. TRBJ1-4 TRBV7-8 . TGTGCCAGCAGGGCGGGGAGTGCAACTAATGAAAAACTGTTTTTT CASRAGSATNEKLFF
once TRBJ2-2 TRBV18 . TGTGCCAGCTCCGGGATGGACGGGGAGCTGTTTTTT CASSGMDGELFF
. TRBJ2-2 TRBV9 . TGTGCCAGCAGCGTAGATCCCCCCGGGGAGCTGTTTTTT CASSVDPPGELFF
. TRBJ1-5 TRBV2 . TGTGCCAGCAGCGCCTCAGGGTACGGTCAGCCCCAGCATTTT CASSASGYGQPQHF
once TRBJ2-7 TRBV6-5 . TGTGCCAGCAGTTACTCGATGGGACTGGGCGAGCAGTACTTC CASSYSMGLGEQYF
. TRBJ2-7 TRBV6-1 . TGTGCCAGCAGTGAGGTGGCAGGGAGCTCCTACGAGCAGTACTTC CASSEVAGSSYEQYF
. TRBJ1-5 TRBV7-9 . TGTGCCAGCAGCAATGGTTGGGGGAGCAATCAGCCCCAGCATTTT CASSNGWGSNQPQHF
few TRBJ1-5 TRBV10-1 . TGCGCCAGCAGTGAGTCCGGTAATCAGCCCCAGCATTTT CASSESGNQPQHF
few TRBJ1-4 TRBV6-1 . TGTGCCAGCAGTGACCAGGGAGGGGGTGAAAAACTGTTTTTT CASSDQGGGEKLFF
. TRBJ2-3 TRBV28 . TGTGCCAGCAGTCGAGCGAACCCGAGGACCACCCCTAGCACAGATACGCAGTATTTT CASSRANPRTTPSTDTQYF
. TRBJ2-3 TRBV7-9 . TGTGCCAGCAGCTTAGGGTCTCCTGGAAGCACAGATACGCAGTATTTT CASSLGSPGSTDTQYF
. TRBJ2-1 TRBV29-1 . TGCAGCGTTGACCGTCAGGGAACCTACAATGAGCAGTTCTTC CSVDRQGTYNEQFF
. TRBJ1-2 TRBV28 TRBD1 TGTGCCAGCAGTGCAGGACAGGGAGGGGGCTACACCTTC CASSAGQGGGYTF
once TRBJ1-5 TRBV11-3 . TGTGCCAGCATACCCCGGGAGAACTATAGCAATCAGCCCCAGCATTTT CASIPRENYSNQPQHF